One sample yielded the 9 T cell receptor beta chains listed below, sequenced in a study of T cell changes during pregnancy in multiple sclerosis. The data were produced by immunoSEQ multiplex PCR, yet TCRdb's version contains in-frame clones alone and is incomplete. Among 60,000 to 65,000 clones listed, around 92% were seen once. Sequencing was performed on peripheral blood, taken in the first trimester of pregnancy. The receptor source for this set is a female donor with multiple sclerosis, enrolled in a pregnancy study.

V and J are TRBV13 and TRBJ2-5, with 7 bases aligning to TRBD1. V gave up 4 bases and J gave up 4 bases; unmatched junction bases: 9. CDR3 length: 15 residues. The V gene's germline CDR1 is PRHDT and CDR2 FYEKMQ (reference sequence). The CDR3 here is CASSSRQGRRETQYF. The CDR3 bases are TGTGCCAGCAGCTCTCGACAGGGTCGGAGAGAGACCCAGTACTTC. The full variable domain, with the rest looked up from reference TRBV13 and TRBJ2-5, is AAGVIQSPRHLIKEKRETATLKCYPIPRHDTVYWYQQGPGQDPQFLISFYEKMQSDKGSIPDRFSAQQFSDYHSELNMSSLELGDSALYFCASSSRQGRRETQYFGPGTRLLVL.

This chain connects TRBV2 to TRBJ2-7; TRBD2 matches 9 bases. The CDR3 has 16 amino acids. The J segment lost 3 bases and the V segment lost 8 bases, leaving 14 bases of the junction unmatched. Germline CDR1 SNHLY, CDR2 FYNNEI. For the CDR3, the DNA is TGTGCCAGCGAAAGAGGTTCAGCGGGAGGATACTACGAGCAGTACTTC. Translating gives CASERGSAGGYYEQYF.

This clone was observed a single time. The J gene is TRBJ2-3, the V gene TRBV2, with TRBD2 matching over 12 bases. CDR1 is SNHLY and CDR2 is FYNNEI in the germline V gene. With V trimmed by 0 bases and J by 5 bases, 3 bases remained unmatched. The CDR3 spans 16 residues. Here the CDR3 reads CASSEARLAGEDTQYF. CDR3 DNA sequence: TGTGCCAGCAGTGAAGCTCGACTAGCGGGAGAAGATACGCAGTATTTT.

The chain carries TRBV7-2 and TRBJ1-1; 11 bases align to TRBD1. Germline V gene lookup returns CDR1 SGHTA and CDR2 FQGNSA. V lost 3 bases, J lost 5 bases, and 11 bases stayed unmatched. This CDR3 has 17 amino acids. The CDR3 DNA reads TGTGCCAGCAGCTTGACGGGACAGGGGGGTACGCGGACTGAAGCTTTCTTT. This sequence encodes CASSLTGQGGTRTEAFF.

The rearrangement uses TRBV18 and TRBJ1-3; unclear D gene. V lost 2 bases to trimming and J lost 2 bases, with 19 bases between them. This CDR3 comprises 18 residues. The germline CDR1 and CDR2 sequences are KGHSH and LQKENI. The CDR3 nucleotides read TGTGCCAGCTCACCAATCCCCCGGGTCACCCGAACTGGAAACACCATATATTTT. Protein product: CASSPIPRVTRTGNTIYF.

CDR3 DNA sequence: TGTGCCAGCAGCTTGGCCCTTGGGGCCCAAGAGACCCAGTACTTC. Its translation is CASSLALGAQETQYF. V gene TRBV5-4 combines with J gene TRBJ2-5, with a tentative D call TRBD1 (5 bases). The CDR3 spans 15 residues. Trimming removed 0 bases at V and 1 base at J, with 10 bases between. Germline V gives CDR1 SGHNT, CDR2 YYREEE (reference sequence).

The chain couples TRBV5-1 to TRBJ2-7, with D unclear. There are 13 residues in the CDR3. Germline V CDR1 and CDR2: SGHRS, YFSETQ. V lost 0 bases to trimming and J lost 2 bases, with 6 bases between them. CDR3 in DNA: TGCGCCAGCAGCTTGGGACACCCCTACGAGCAGTACTTC. Translated: CASSLGHPYEQYF.

The chain links TRBV10-3 to TRBJ2-1; D not resolved. V was trimmed by 4 bases and J by 5 bases, leaving 3 bases between them. CDR1 is ENHRY, CDR2 SYGVKD, per germline. The CDR3 is 11 residues long. The CDR3 is CAISGHNEQFF. DNA of the CDR3: TGTGCCATCAGTGGGCACAATGAGCAGTTCTTC.

The V and J genes are TRBV7-2 and TRBJ2-3; D is unclear. The CDR3 loop spans 15 amino acids. Trimming pared 1 base from V and 3 bases from J, leaving 11 bases between. In germline, CDR1 is SGHTA, CDR2 FQGNSA. CDR3 sequence: CASSLGQSTTDTQYF. DNA for the CDR3: TGTGCCAGCAGCTTAGGACAAAGTACGACAGATACGCAGTATTTT.